The text below deals with one TCR beta chain. Per the original methods: Nucleated cell number was recorded as an estimate derived from reference gene primer amplification. Sequenced by immunoSEQ multiplex PCR; TCRdb stores in-frame clones only, minus some. D and trimming were read from the DNA, whereas the V and J calls and clone size are those reported in that table. Of about 270,000 clones in the sample, 80% to 90% were seen once. Germline trimming cut 5 bases from V and 0 bases from J; bases unmatched to any gene: 2. The V gene's germline CDR1 is MNHEY and CDR2 SMNVEV (reference sequence). The CDR3 has 17 residues. This entry comes from a study of blood T cell repertoires in COVID-19. Study information: Material from acute and convalescent COVID-19 was sourced from the United States, Italy and Spain. From T cells, B-cell-depleted T cells, or PBMCs came the material, which was cDNA or gDNA.

The chain is built from TRBV27 and TRBJ2-2; TRBD2 matches 14 bases. The sequenced material came from peripheral blood. The sequence came from a woman aged 50 to 60 with acute or convalescent COVID-19. The CDR3, as DNA: TGTGCCAGCAGTCCGACTAGCGGGAGGGCGAACACCGGGGAGCTGTTTTTT. It is translated as CASSPTSGRANTGELFF.